Below are 2 T cell receptor beta chains sequenced from a single sample in a study of blood T cell repertoires in COVID-19. Assay: immunoSEQ multiplex PCR; the TCRdb copy retains only in-frame clones and omits some. The sample has around 70,000 clones, 90% to 95% seen once. Sequencing was carried out using peripheral blood. These receptors were taken from a human donor in a cohort sampled during active COVID-19.

This clone was counted a single time. The chain combines TRBV29-1 with TRBJ1-2, with D perhaps TRBD1 (6 bases). Trimming cost V 1 base and J 7 bases, with 13 bases left between them. The CDR3 consists of 13 residues. Germline assignment: CDR1 SQVTM and CDR2 ANQGSEA. CDR3 residues: CSVEVGRGFGYTF. The DNA of the CDR3 is TGCAGCGTTGAAGTAGGTAGGGGGTTTGGCTACACCTTC.

The chain joins TRBV2 to TRBJ2-7, with a tentative D call TRBD1 (5 bases). Germline V gene lookup returns CDR1 SNHLY and CDR2 FYNNEI. V was clipped by 4 bases and J by 5 bases, with 9 bases between them. CDR3 size: 12 residues. The CDR3 region is CASSARGDEQYF. The CDR3 DNA is TGTGCCAGCAGTGCAAGGGGCGACGAGCAGTACTTC. The whole variable domain, remainder taken from reference TRBV2 and TRBJ2-7, is EPEVTQTPSHQVTQMGQEVILRCVPISNHLYFYWYRQILGQKVEFLVSFYNNEISEKSEIFDDQFSVERPDGSNFTLKIRSTKLEDSAMYFCASSARGDEQYFGPGTRLTVT.